A selection of T cell receptor beta chains follows, all from one sample in a study of human T cells and chemical hapten exposure. From the RACE reads, TCRdb called clonotypes with MiXCR, one entry per CDR3 protein. The sample holds under 75,000 distinct CDR3 sequences; around 10% are singletons and the top ten take approximately 1.5%. The sample was whole blood, taken in connection with sensitization to the hapten diphenylcyclopropenone (DPC). The receptors stem from a woman in her forties or fifties with alopecia areata. Some clones in this sample may be carry-over from other donors' samples. Each CDR3 is given with its conserved first and last residue. The order of the fields is V gene, D gene, clone size, J gene, CDR3 protein, CDR3 DNA. D genes are given only for firm matches. Size is omitted from some rows. Given values are once, few, many or a class for expanded clones.

v_call: TRBV19
d_call: TRBD1
clone_size: many
j_call: TRBJ1-2
cdr3_aa: CASSLRGDRAGGYTF
cdr3_nt: TGTGCCAGTAGTCTACGCGGGGACAGAGCAGGTGGCTACACCTTC

v_call: TRBV28
d_call: .
clone_size: many
j_call: TRBJ1-6
cdr3_aa: CASSGTFSPLHF
cdr3_nt: TGTGCCAGCAGCGGGACATTTTCACCCCTCCACTTT

v_call: TRBV20-1
d_call: .
clone_size: .
j_call: TRBJ1-5
cdr3_aa: CSATRSGQPQHF
cdr3_nt: TGCAGTGCTACCCGTTCAGGCCAGCCCCAGCATTTT

v_call: TRBV5-1
d_call: .
clone_size: few
j_call: TRBJ1-2
cdr3_aa: CASRERTAANYGYTF
cdr3_nt: TGCGCCAGCAGAGAAAGGACGGCTGCTAACTATGGCTACACCTTC

v_call: TRBV28
d_call: .
clone_size: many
j_call: TRBJ1-5
cdr3_aa: CASSFLSRTKNQPQHF
cdr3_nt: TGTGCCAGCAGTTTTCTGTCCCGGACTAAAAATCAGCCCCAGCATTTT

v_call: TRBV29-1
d_call: TRBD2
clone_size: .
j_call: TRBJ2-7
cdr3_aa: CSVEDPSGRDYEQYF
cdr3_nt: TGCAGCGTTGAAGACCCCAGCGGGAGGGATTACGAGCAGTACTTC

v_call: TRBV27
d_call: TRBD2
clone_size: many
j_call: TRBJ2-2
cdr3_aa: CASSSHNLAGGVTGELFF
cdr3_nt: TGTGCCAGCAGTTCCCACAATCTAGCGGGGGGAGTAACCGGGGAGCTGTTTTTT

v_call: TRBV29-1
d_call: .
clone_size: many
j_call: TRBJ2-1
cdr3_aa: CSARDYNEQFF
cdr3_nt: TGCAGCGCTAGGGATTACAATGAGCAGTTCTTC

v_call: TRBV5-1
d_call: .
clone_size: many
j_call: TRBJ2-3
cdr3_aa: CASSPRVPSTDTQYF
cdr3_nt: TGCGCCAGCAGCCCCCGAGTCCCTAGCACAGATACGCAGTATTTT

v_call: TRBV5-5
d_call: .
clone_size: .
j_call: TRBJ2-7
cdr3_aa: CASSSAYEQYF
cdr3_nt: TGTGCCAGCAGTTCCGCCTACGAGCAGTACTTC

v_call: TRBV20-1
d_call: TRBD2
clone_size: few
j_call: TRBJ2-7
cdr3_aa: CSARDQRAGGYEQYF
cdr3_nt: TGCAGTGCTAGAGATCAGCGAGCGGGGGGATACGAGCAGTACTTC

v_call: TRBV10-2
d_call: .
clone_size: .
j_call: TRBJ2-7
cdr3_aa: CASSRLQAYEQYF
cdr3_nt: TGCGCCAGCTCGCGCCTACAGGCCTACGAGCAGTACTTC

v_call: TRBV9
d_call: .
clone_size: .
j_call: TRBJ2-2
cdr3_aa: CASSAQRRTGELFF
cdr3_nt: TGTGCCAGCAGCGCCCAGCGGCGTACCGGGGAGCTGTTTTTT

v_call: TRBV20-1
d_call: .
clone_size: few
j_call: TRBJ2-3
cdr3_aa: CSATDPATRIRQGTDTQYF
cdr3_nt: TGCAGTGCTACCGACCCGGCGACTAGGATCCGCCAAGGCACAGATACGCAGTATTTT

v_call: TRBV7-2
d_call: TRBD1
clone_size: .
j_call: TRBJ2-7
cdr3_aa: CASSLRDRVYEQYF
cdr3_nt: TGTGCCAGCAGCCTACGTGACAGGGTCTACGAGCAGTACTTC

v_call: TRBV18
d_call: .
clone_size: many
j_call: TRBJ2-7
cdr3_aa: CASSPALLQENEQYF
cdr3_nt: TGTGCCAGCTCACCCGCCCTGTTACAGGAGAACGAGCAGTACTTC

v_call: TRBV30
d_call: .
clone_size: .
j_call: TRBJ2-4
cdr3_aa: CAWSVMGNIQYF
cdr3_nt: TGTGCCTGGAGTGTCATGGGAAACATTCAGTACTTC

v_call: TRBV12-3/TRBV12-4
d_call: TRBD1
clone_size: many
j_call: TRBJ2-2
cdr3_aa: CASSLWASRGLSISTGELFF
cdr3_nt: TGTGCCAGCAGTTTATGGGCTAGCAGGGGGCTTTCAATCAGCACCGGGGAGCTGTTTTTT

v_call: TRBV7-2
d_call: .
clone_size: .
j_call: TRBJ2-4
cdr3_aa: CASSLGNIQYF
cdr3_nt: TGTGCCAGCAGCTTAGGAAACATTCAGTACTTC

v_call: TRBV7-8
d_call: .
clone_size: .
j_call: TRBJ1-5
cdr3_aa: CASSFAGTPNQPQHF
cdr3_nt: TGTGCCAGCAGTTTCGCCGGGACACCTAATCAGCCCCAGCATTTT

v_call: TRBV29-1
d_call: TRBD1
clone_size: .
j_call: TRBJ2-1
cdr3_aa: CSGGTEPYNEQFF
cdr3_nt: TGCAGCGGGGGGACAGAGCCGTACAATGAGCAGTTCTTC

v_call: TRBV25-1
d_call: TRBD1
clone_size: .
j_call: TRBJ2-2
cdr3_aa: CASRGQEMSGELFF
cdr3_nt: TGTGCCAGCCGAGGACAGGAAATGAGCGGGGAGCTGTTTTTT

v_call: TRBV24-1
d_call: TRBD1
clone_size: .
j_call: TRBJ2-4
cdr3_aa: CATSGTRTGEDIQYF
cdr3_nt: TGTGCCACCAGTGGGACCAGGACAGGGGAGGACATTCAGTACTTC

v_call: TRBV9
d_call: TRBD1
clone_size: few
j_call: TRBJ1-6
cdr3_aa: CASSPYRDRTDSPLHF
cdr3_nt: TGTGCCAGCAGCCCATATCGGGACAGGACCGATTCACCCCTCCACTTT

v_call: TRBV27
d_call: TRBD1
clone_size: many
j_call: TRBJ1-1
cdr3_aa: CASRGQGTTEAFF
cdr3_nt: TGTGCCAGCAGGGGACAGGGAACCACTGAAGCTTTCTTT

v_call: TRBV11-2
d_call: .
clone_size: few
j_call: TRBJ2-2
cdr3_aa: CASSIRRGTTTGELFF
cdr3_nt: TGTGCCAGCAGCATCCGCAGAGGGACAACCACCGGGGAGCTGTTTTTT

v_call: TRBV6-2/TRBV6-3
d_call: .
clone_size: .
j_call: TRBJ2-7
cdr3_aa: CASSYGLADPYYEQYF
cdr3_nt: TGTGCCAGCAGTTACGGGTTGGCGGATCCATACTACGAGCAGTACTTC

v_call: TRBV20-1
d_call: TRBD1
clone_size: few
j_call: TRBJ1-2
cdr3_aa: CSATGGSYGYTF
cdr3_nt: TGCAGTGCTACAGGGGGCTCCTATGGCTACACCTTC

v_call: TRBV7-2
d_call: .
clone_size: many
j_call: TRBJ2-7
cdr3_aa: CASSPFREGNEQYF
cdr3_nt: TGTGCCAGCAGCCCCTTCAGAGAGGGGAACGAGCAGTACTTC

v_call: TRBV27
d_call: .
clone_size: many
j_call: TRBJ1-1
cdr3_aa: CASSAGGFEAFF
cdr3_nt: TGTGCCAGCAGTGCTGGAGGGTTTGAAGCTTTCTTT

v_call: TRBV12-3/TRBV12-4
d_call: .
clone_size: many
j_call: TRBJ2-6
cdr3_aa: CASKGRSGANVLTF
cdr3_nt: TGTGCCAGCAAGGGGAGGTCTGGGGCCAACGTCCTGACTTTC

v_call: TRBV11-1
d_call: .
clone_size: .
j_call: TRBJ2-7
cdr3_aa: CASSDDRPIYEQYF
cdr3_nt: TGTGCCAGCAGCGATGACAGGCCTATATACGAGCAGTACTTC

v_call: TRBV7-2
d_call: .
clone_size: many
j_call: TRBJ1-3
cdr3_aa: CASQQDSGSGNTIYF
cdr3_nt: TGTGCCAGCCAGCAAGACTCAGGCTCCGGAAACACCATATATTTT

v_call: TRBV29-1
d_call: .
clone_size: many
j_call: TRBJ2-5
cdr3_aa: CSVEDHGRQETQYF
cdr3_nt: TGCAGCGTTGAAGATCACGGCCGCCAAGAGACCCAGTACTTC

v_call: TRBV4-1
d_call: .
clone_size: few
j_call: TRBJ1-6
cdr3_aa: CASSPFWGTPPLHF
cdr3_nt: TGCGCCAGCAGCCCCTTCTGGGGGACCCCACCCCTCCACTTT

v_call: TRBV4-2
d_call: .
clone_size: .
j_call: TRBJ1-1
cdr3_aa: CASSYYGTERAEAFF
cdr3_nt: TGTGCCAGCAGCTACTACGGGACGGAGCGCGCTGAAGCTTTCTTT

v_call: TRBV20-1
d_call: TRBD1
clone_size: .
j_call: TRBJ1-3
cdr3_aa: CSASNRGAGNTIYF
cdr3_nt: TGCAGTGCTAGTAACAGGGGAGCTGGAAACACCATATATTTT

v_call: TRBV30
d_call: .
clone_size: .
j_call: TRBJ1-2
cdr3_aa: CAWSAQLEAGYGYTF
cdr3_nt: TGTGCCTGGAGTGCCCAGCTGGAAGCAGGATATGGCTACACCTTC

v_call: TRBV29-1
d_call: .
clone_size: .
j_call: TRBJ2-2
cdr3_aa: CSARIGEVGELFF
cdr3_nt: TGCAGCGCCCGGATTGGGGAAGTCGGGGAGCTGTTTTTT

v_call: TRBV7-9
d_call: TRBD1
clone_size: .
j_call: TRBJ1-4
cdr3_aa: CASSLTGADEKLFF
cdr3_nt: TGTGCCAGCAGCTTAACAGGGGCTGATGAAAAACTGTTTTTT

v_call: TRBV11-2
d_call: .
clone_size: many
j_call: TRBJ2-1
cdr3_aa: CASSSQSGGAYNEQFF
cdr3_nt: TGTGCCAGCAGCTCCCAGAGCGGTGGGGCGTACAATGAGCAGTTCTTC

v_call: TRBV28
d_call: .
clone_size: .
j_call: TRBJ2-7
cdr3_aa: CASSSPPGEQYF
cdr3_nt: TGTGCCAGCAGTTCCCCCCCTGGAGAGCAGTACTTC

v_call: TRBV6-5
d_call: TRBD1
clone_size: many
j_call: TRBJ2-7
cdr3_aa: CASSPGTGSYEQYF
cdr3_nt: TGTGCCAGCAGTCCCGGGACAGGGTCCTACGAGCAGTACTTC

v_call: TRBV20-1
d_call: .
clone_size: few
j_call: TRBJ1-3
cdr3_aa: CSASPQTAGNTIYF
cdr3_nt: TGCAGTGCTAGCCCCCAGACGGCTGGAAACACCATATATTTT

v_call: TRBV18
d_call: .
clone_size: many
j_call: TRBJ2-2
cdr3_aa: CASSPSEGYTGELFF
cdr3_nt: TGTGCCAGCTCACCATCGGAGGGGTACACCGGGGAGCTGTTTTTT

v_call: TRBV24-1
d_call: .
clone_size: few
j_call: TRBJ2-2
cdr3_aa: CATSGTANTGELFF
cdr3_nt: TGTGCCACCAGTGGGACAGCGAACACCGGGGAGCTGTTTTTT

v_call: TRBV18
d_call: .
clone_size: many
j_call: TRBJ2-2
cdr3_aa: CASSPRQGDTGELFF
cdr3_nt: TGTGCCAGCTCACCACGCCAGGGAGACACCGGGGAGCTGTTTTTT

v_call: TRBV28
d_call: .
clone_size: .
j_call: TRBJ2-3
cdr3_aa: CASSQGSYSTDTQYF
cdr3_nt: TGTGCCAGCAGCCAGGGGTCGTATAGCACAGATACGCAGTATTTT

v_call: TRBV20-1
d_call: .
clone_size: .
j_call: TRBJ2-3
cdr3_aa: CSAPGPERVTQYF
cdr3_nt: TGCAGTGCTCCGGGACCAGAAAGGGTTACGCAGTATTTT

v_call: TRBV11-2
d_call: TRBD2
clone_size: few
j_call: TRBJ2-7
cdr3_aa: CASSPRNSGSSSEQYF
cdr3_nt: TGTGCCAGCAGCCCCCGAAATAGCGGGAGTTCCAGCGAGCAGTACTTC

v_call: TRBV2
d_call: .
clone_size: many
j_call: TRBJ1-5
cdr3_aa: CASSPSSSNQPQHF
cdr3_nt: TGTGCCAGCAGCCCGAGCTCAAGCAATCAGCCCCAGCATTTT

v_call: TRBV14
d_call: .
clone_size: few
j_call: TRBJ2-7
cdr3_aa: CASSQAPKGSYEQYF
cdr3_nt: TGTGCCAGCAGCCAAGCCCCCAAGGGGTCCTACGAGCAGTACTTC

v_call: TRBV19
d_call: .
clone_size: few
j_call: TRBJ2-3
cdr3_aa: CASSMLGRSPIRTDTQYF
cdr3_nt: TGTGCCAGTAGTATGTTGGGACGGAGCCCTATCCGCACAGATACGCAGTATTTT

v_call: TRBV6-1
d_call: TRBD1
clone_size: many
j_call: TRBJ1-1
cdr3_aa: CASRLQGYTEAFF
cdr3_nt: TGTGCCAGCAGGTTACAGGGGTACACTGAAGCTTTCTTT

v_call: TRBV12-3/TRBV12-4
d_call: .
clone_size: few
j_call: TRBJ2-3
cdr3_aa: CASSLGGPLSTGLRSTDTQYF
cdr3_nt: TGTGCCAGCAGTTTAGGTGGACCCCTCAGCACAGGGCTGAGGTCCACAGATACGCAGTATTTT

v_call: TRBV28
d_call: TRBD2
clone_size: few
j_call: TRBJ2-7
cdr3_aa: CATLDGAGYEQYF
cdr3_nt: TGTGCCACCCTTGATGGAGCGGGATACGAGCAGTACTTC